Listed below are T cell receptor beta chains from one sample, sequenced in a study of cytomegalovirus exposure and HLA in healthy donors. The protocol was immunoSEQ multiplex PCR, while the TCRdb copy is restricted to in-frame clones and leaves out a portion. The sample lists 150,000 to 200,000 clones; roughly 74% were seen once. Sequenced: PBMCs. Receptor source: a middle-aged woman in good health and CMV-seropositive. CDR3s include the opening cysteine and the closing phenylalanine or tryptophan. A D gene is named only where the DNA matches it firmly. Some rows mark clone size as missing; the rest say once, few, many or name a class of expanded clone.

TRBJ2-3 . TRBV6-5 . CASSRSDTQYF TGTGCCAGCAGTCGTTCAGATACGCAGTATTTT
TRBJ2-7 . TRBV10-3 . CATWGGFYEQYF TGTGCCACCTGGGGGGGCTTCTACGAGCAGTACTTC
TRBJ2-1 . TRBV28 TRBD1 CASSTPGTVPYEQFF TGTGCCAGCAGTACGCCCGGGACAGTTCCCTACGAGCAGTTCTTC
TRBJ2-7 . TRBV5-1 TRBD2 CASSLAAAGDSYEQYF TGCGCCAGCAGCTTGGCAGCAGCGGGGGACTCCTACGAGCAGTACTTC
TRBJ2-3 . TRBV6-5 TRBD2 CASRSTSGRSDTQYF TGTGCCAGCAGATCGACTAGCGGGAGATCTGATACGCAGTATTTT
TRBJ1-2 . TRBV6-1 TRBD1 CASRYRGLDYGYTF TGTGCCAGCAGGTACAGGGGGCTCGACTATGGCTACACCTTC
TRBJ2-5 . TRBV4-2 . CASSINWGDGRGRPQETQYF TGTGCCAGCAGTATTAATTGGGGGGATGGGAGGGGGAGACCCCAAGAGACCCAGTACTTC
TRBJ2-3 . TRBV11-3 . CASSLGRSTDTQYF TGTGCCAGCAGTTTAGGCAGGAGCACAGATACGCAGTATTTT
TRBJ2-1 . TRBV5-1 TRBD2 CASSTYSSGSSYNEQFF TGCGCCAGCAGCACGTATTCTAGCGGTAGCTCCTACAATGAGCAGTTCTTC
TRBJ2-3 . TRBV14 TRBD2 CASSQPGLAGPLPGDTQYF TGTGCCAGCAGCCAACCGGGACTAGCGGGGCCCCTCCCCGGAGATACGCAGTATTTT
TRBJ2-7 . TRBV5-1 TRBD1 CASSPGTGAYEQYF TGCGCCAGCAGCCCCGGGACAGGGGCCTACGAGCAGTACTTC
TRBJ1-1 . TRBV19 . CASSLGPTGNTEAFF TGTGCCAGTAGTCTCGGCCCAACAGGGAACACTGAAGCTTTCTTT
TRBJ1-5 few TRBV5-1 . CASSLSGGSNQPQHF TGCGCCAGCAGCTTGAGTGGGGGGAGCAATCAGCCCCAGCATTTT
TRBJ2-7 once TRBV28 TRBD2 CAATTSGDYEQYF TGTGCCGCGACCACTAGCGGAGACTACGAGCAGTACTTC
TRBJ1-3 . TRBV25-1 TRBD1 CASSEYEWDSLSGNTIYF TGTGCCAGCAGTGAATACGAATGGGACAGCCTATCTGGAAACACCATATATTTT
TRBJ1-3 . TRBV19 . CASSILSYRDGGSGNTIYF TGTGCCAGTAGTATCCTCTCTTACAGGGACGGAGGATCTGGAAACACCATATATTTT
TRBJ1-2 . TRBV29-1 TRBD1 CSATGGNYGYTF TGCAGCGCAACAGGGGGGAACTATGGCTACACCTTC
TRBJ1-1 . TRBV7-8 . CASSLDLNTEAFF TGTGCCAGCAGCTTGGACTTGAACACTGAAGCTTTCTTT
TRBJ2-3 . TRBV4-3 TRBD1 CASSQDSWDRATDTQYF TGCGCCAGCAGCCAAGATTCCTGGGACAGGGCCACAGATACGCAGTATTTT
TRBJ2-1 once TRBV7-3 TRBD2 CASSETSGRYEQFF TGTGCCAGCAGCGAAACTAGCGGGAGATATGAGCAGTTCTTC
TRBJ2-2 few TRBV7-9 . CASTGLYTGELFF TGTGCCAGCACAGGCCTTTACACCGGGGAGCTGTTTTTT
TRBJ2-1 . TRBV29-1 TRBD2 CSVGSSGVYNEQFF TGCAGCGTTGGATCTAGCGGAGTTTACAATGAGCAGTTCTTC
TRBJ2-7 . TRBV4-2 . CASSQERGLEQYF TGTGCCAGCAGCCAAGAAAGGGGGTTAGAGCAGTACTTC